This paragraph reports one T cell receptor beta chain. CDR3 length: 15 amino acids. CDR1 is MGHRA and CDR2 is YSYEKL in the germline V gene. The V gene lost 1 base and the J gene lost 8 bases, with 15 bases spanning the gap. The run depth of the assay was deep. Method: immunoSEQ multiplex PCR; TCRdb's copy keeps in-frame clones and lacks some. The data show approximately 740,000 clones, 85% to 95% seen once. CD8 cells regarded as naive lacked CD45RO, were positively chosen for CCR7, and omitted terminally differentiated effector memory CD45RA+ cells. The sample belongs to a study of shared clonotypes between healthy human individuals.

This chain uses TRBV4-1 with TRBJ1-3; D is perhaps TRBD1 (5 bases). The sequence was collected from a man younger than 45 in good health. Sequencing used naive CD8+ T cells sorted from blood. Here the CDR3 DNA reads TGCGCCAGCAGCCAAGTCGGGGACGGATTACACACCATATATTTT. It is translated as CASSQVGDGLHTIYF.